This T cell receptor beta chain appears in the sequencing data of a study of Ad26.COV2.S vaccination and SARS-CoV-2 variants. CDR1 and CDR2 (germline): SGHTA, FQGNSA. The CDR3 runs 12 residues. V lost 2 bases to trimming and J lost 3 bases, with 4 bases between them. Profiling relied on immunoSEQ multiplex PCR, and the TCRdb table lists in-frame clones only, not all of them. The repertoire holds under 400,000 clones, with about nine tenths as singletons. Treatment denoted: roughly 19 received Ad26.COV2.S at low or high dose, single or two shots; 5 received placebo; per-sample allocation not given. Day 63 following the first vaccine or placebo injection was when the samples were taken.

This chain joins TRBV7-2 and TRBJ1-2; D remains ambiguous. The source of this sequence is a person between 18 and 65 years old who received the Ad26.COV2.S COVID-19 vaccine or a placebo. The sequenced sample was peripheral blood, obtained in a trial of Ad26.COV2.S vaccine versus placebo. CDR3 bases: TGTGCCAGCAGCTTATCCGACTATGGCTACACCTTC. The encoded protein is CASSLSDYGYTF. Using reference TRBV7-2 and TRBJ1-2 for the parts outside the CDR3, the full variable domain is GAGVSQSPSNKVTEKGKDVELRCDPISGHTALYWYRQSLGQGLEFLIYFQGNSAPDKSGLPSDRFSAERTGGSVSTLTIQRTQQEDSAVYLCASSLSDYGYTFGSGTRLTVV.